This TCR beta chain was profiled in a study of shared clonotypes between healthy human individuals. Germline loops: CDR1 MNHEY, CDR2 SMNVEV (reference sequence). V shed 5 bases and J 9 bases; nucleotides not matched to a gene: 6. CDR3 size: 15 residues. Libraries were prepared by immunoSEQ multiplex PCR; TCRdb keeps only in-frame clonotypes and omits some of them. The sample carries approximately 840,000 clones, 96% recorded once. Naive CD8 populations comprised CD45RO-negative cells positively selected for CCR7, excluding terminally differentiated effector memory CD45RA+ cells. The rearrangement uses TRBV27 and TRBJ2-1; 14 bases match TRBD2. The origin of this receptor is a man aged 30 to 45 in good health. Specimen: naive CD8+ T cells sorted from blood. CDR3 coding DNA: TGTGCCAGCAGTGTAGGACTAGCGGGAGGAAGTGAGCAGTTCTTC. It encodes CASSVGLAGGSEQFF.